The 14 T cell receptor beta chains listed next were all sequenced from one sample in a study of T cell responses to AZD1222 COVID-19 vaccine. Clones were sequenced by immunoSEQ multiplex PCR, and TCRdb holds only the in-frame ones, with some missing. The sample contains about 77,000 clones, about 92% of which appear only once. The sequencing used peripheral blood, collected 28 days after the second AZD1222 dose. The receptors were gathered from an adult who received the AZD1222 COVID-19 vaccine.

The V gene is TRBV19, the J gene TRBJ2-3; D may correspond to TRBD1 or TRBD2 (5 bases each). This CDR3 contains 17 residues. V gave up 4 bases and J gave up 0 bases, with 17 bases separating them. Looked up from germline, CDR1 is LNHDA and CDR2 is SQIVND (reference sequence). Written as DNA, the CDR3 is TGTGCCAGTAGTAACGGTGAGGGACCACTCAGCACAGATACGCAGTATTTT. Protein sequence: CASSNGEGPLSTDTQYF.

V is TRBV4-3 and J is TRBJ2-7; 12 bases are a match to TRBD2. With 3 bases clipped from V and 3 bases from J, the junction kept 3 bases outside the gene matches. Germline V CDR1 and CDR2: LGHNA, YSLEER. The CDR3 is made up of 15 amino acids. CDR3 sequence: CASSQRLAGDYEQYF. Here the CDR3 DNA reads TGCGCCAGCAGCCAGAGACTAGCGGGAGACTACGAGCAGTACTTC.

This clone showed up just once. V gene TRBV19 combines with J gene TRBJ1-6, with no clear D. This CDR3 has 14 residues. Trimming took off 4 bases at V and 7 bases at J, with 11 bases between the two ends. CDR1 is LNHDA and CDR2 is SQIVND in the germline V gene (reference sequence). The CDR3 nucleotides are TGTGCCAGTAGTAATGGGGTTGAGAATTCACCCCTCCACTTT. Amino acids: CASSNGVENSPLHF. Supplemented by reference TRBV19 and TRBJ1-6, the full variable domain reads DGGITQSPKYLFRKEGQNVTLSCEQNLNHDAMYWYRQDPGQGLRLIYYSQIVNDFQKGDIAEGYSVSREKKESFPLTVTSAQKNPTAFYLCASSNGVENSPLHFGNGTRLTVT.

The chain combines TRBV6-5 with TRBJ2-3; TRBD1 matches at 9 bases. V was clipped by 3 bases and J by 4 bases; unmatched bases: 2. The germline CDR1 and CDR2 sequences are MNHEY and SVGAGI. The CDR3 totals 14 residues. The CDR3 loop reads CASSYGTGPDTQYF. The CDR3 bases are TGTGCCAGCAGTTATGGGACAGGGCCAGATACGCAGTATTTT.

This chain connects TRBV27 to TRBJ1-6; D gene unclear. V shed 3 bases and J shed 11 bases, with 14 bases lying between them. CDR1 MNHEY and CDR2 SMNVEV come from the germline V gene (reference sequence). There are 14 residues in the CDR3. The CDR3 protein is CASSFKRSLTPLHF. CDR3 nucleotides: TGTGCCAGCAGTTTTAAAAGGAGTTTAACACCCCTCCACTTT.

The rearrangement joins TRBV20-1 to TRBJ1-6; TRBD1 is a possible D gene (6 bases). The germline V and J ends were trimmed by 3 bases and 7 bases, with 19 bases remaining between them. CDR1 and CDR2 from the germline V gene are DFQATT and SNEGSKA (reference sequence). This CDR3 is built from 16 residues. The CDR3 DNA reads as TGCAGTGCTAGTCGGGGGGGCAGGGGAAGGAATTCACCCCTCCACTTT. Translation gives CSASRGGRGRNSPLHF.

The genes are TRBV28 and TRBJ2-5, with D perhaps TRBD2 (7 bases). V lost 6 bases, J lost 7 bases, and 12 bases lay in between. CDR3 length: 12 amino acids. Germline V gene sequence: CDR1 MDHEN, CDR2 SYDVKM. The CDR3 is CASRLGGGTQYF. The CDR3 bases are TGTGCCAGCAGACTGGGAGGGGGGACCCAGTACTTC.

This chain uses TRBV2 with TRBJ1-1, with TRBD1 identical over 8 bases. Germline lookup yields CDR1 SNHLY and CDR2 FYNNEI. V lost 4 bases to trimming and J lost 7 bases; unmatched junction nucleotides: 8. CDR3 length: 14 amino acids. The CDR3 reads CASSADRASLEAFF. The CDR3 nucleotides read TGTGCCAGCAGTGCGGACAGGGCGAGTCTTGAAGCTTTCTTT.

The chain joins TRBV12-3 or TRBV12-4 to TRBJ1-4; D may be TRBD1 (5 bases). Trimming cost V 3 bases and J 14 bases, with 10 bases left between them. The CDR3 covers 11 residues. In DNA form, the CDR3 reads TGTGCCAGCAGTTTTGAGGGACGCCTGTTTTTT. As protein: CASSFEGRLFF.

The J gene is TRBJ2-2, the V gene TRBV3-1 (or the pseudogene TRBV3-2); 10 nucleotides line up with TRBD1. The CDR3 length is 16 residues. Germline CDR1 reads LGHDT; CDR2 reads YNNKEL (reference sequence). V lost 4 bases, J lost 4 bases, and 6 bases stayed unmatched. The CDR3 DNA follows: TGTGCCAGCAGCCGACCGGGACAGGGGACCACCGGGGAGCTGTTTTTT. It yields the protein CASSRPGQGTTGELFF.

The J gene is TRBJ2-1, the V gene TRBV4-3; D remains unclear. The germline CDR1 and CDR2 sequences are LGHNA and YSLEER. Trimming removed 0 bases at V and 7 bases at J, with 10 bases between. This CDR3 has 14 amino acids. CDR3 sequence (DNA): TGCGCCAGCAGCCAAGATCAGGCGTATAATGAGCAGTTCTTC. The encoded protein is CASSQDQAYNEQFF.

This chain connects TRBV6-6 to TRBJ1-5, with a weak D call TRBD1 (5 bases). Trimming took 7 bases from V and 6 from J, leaving 10 bases between them. The CDR3 has 12 amino acids. Germline CDR1 and CDR2: MNHNY and SVGAGI (reference sequence). Written as DNA, the CDR3 is TGTGCCAGCACAACGGGGGGTCAGCCCCAGCATTTT. Translated: CASTTGGQPQHF.

The CDR3 reads CATSSGTANTEAFF. The CDR3, as DNA: TGTGCCACCAGCAGCGGGACTGCTAACACTGAAGCTTTCTTT. The chain carries TRBV15 and TRBJ1-1; D is possibly TRBD1 (5 bases). Germline V gene lookup returns CDR1 LNHNV and CDR2 YYDKDF (reference sequence). The CDR3 loop spans 14 amino acids. Trimming stripped 3 bases from V and 2 bases from J, with 10 bases between.

The genes are TRBV6-6 and TRBJ1-5, with 10 bases lining up with TRBD1. The CDR3 totals 16 residues. Germline CDR1 and CDR2: MNHNY and SVGAGI (reference sequence). After removal of 10 bases from V and 5 bases from J, the junction contained 14 bases not matched to a gene. CDR3 loop: CATQPPTTGGDQPQHF. Here the CDR3 DNA reads TGTGCCACCCAACCTCCAACGACAGGGGGCGATCAGCCCCAGCATTTT.